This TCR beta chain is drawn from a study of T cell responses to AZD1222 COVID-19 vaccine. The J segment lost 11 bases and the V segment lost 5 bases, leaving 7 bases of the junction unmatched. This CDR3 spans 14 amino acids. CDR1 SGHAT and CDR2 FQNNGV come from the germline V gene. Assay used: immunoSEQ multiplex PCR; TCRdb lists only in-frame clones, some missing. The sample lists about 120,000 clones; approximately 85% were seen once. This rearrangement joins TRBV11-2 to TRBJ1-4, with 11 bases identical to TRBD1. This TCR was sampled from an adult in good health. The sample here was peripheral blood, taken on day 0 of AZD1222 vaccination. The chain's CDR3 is CASSTGQGAVKLFF. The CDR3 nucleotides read TGTGCCAGCAGCACCGGACAGGGGGCAGTCAAACTGTTTTTT.